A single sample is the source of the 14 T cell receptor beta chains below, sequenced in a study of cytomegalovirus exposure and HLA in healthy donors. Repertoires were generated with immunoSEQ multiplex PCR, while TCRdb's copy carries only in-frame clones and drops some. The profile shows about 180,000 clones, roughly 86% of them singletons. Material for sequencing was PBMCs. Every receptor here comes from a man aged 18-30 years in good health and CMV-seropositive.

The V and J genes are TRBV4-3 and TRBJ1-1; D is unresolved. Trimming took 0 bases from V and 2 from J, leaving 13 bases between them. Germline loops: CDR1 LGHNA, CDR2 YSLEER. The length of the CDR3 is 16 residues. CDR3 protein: CASSQDSASINTEAFF. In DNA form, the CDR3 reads TGCGCCAGCAGCCAAGATAGTGCCTCGATAAACACTGAAGCTTTCTTT.

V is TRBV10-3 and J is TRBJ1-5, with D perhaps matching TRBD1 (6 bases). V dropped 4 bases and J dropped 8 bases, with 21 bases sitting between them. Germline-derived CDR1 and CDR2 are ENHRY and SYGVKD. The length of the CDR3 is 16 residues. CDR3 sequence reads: CAISATRDTLVEPQHF. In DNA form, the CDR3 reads TGTGCCATCAGTGCCACCCGGGACACCCTGGTTGAGCCCCAGCATTTT.

Here the CDR3 DNA reads TGTGCCACCAAAGGACAGGGGGCGCGTTATGGCTACACCTTC. Translation: CATKGQGARYGYTF. This chain connects TRBV2 to TRBJ1-2, with 11 bases that match TRBD1. This CDR3 contains 14 residues. V was pared by 10 bases and J by 5 bases, with 9 bases of the junction left unmatched. In germline, CDR1 is SNHLY, CDR2 FYNNEI.

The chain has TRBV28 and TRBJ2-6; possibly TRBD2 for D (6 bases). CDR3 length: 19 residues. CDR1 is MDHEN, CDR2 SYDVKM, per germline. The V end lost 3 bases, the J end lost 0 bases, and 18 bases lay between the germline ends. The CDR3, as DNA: TGTGCCAGCAGTTTTCTGTACGGGGACTCAAGCTCTGGGGCCAACGTCCTGACTTTC. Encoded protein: CASSFLYGDSSSGANVLTF.

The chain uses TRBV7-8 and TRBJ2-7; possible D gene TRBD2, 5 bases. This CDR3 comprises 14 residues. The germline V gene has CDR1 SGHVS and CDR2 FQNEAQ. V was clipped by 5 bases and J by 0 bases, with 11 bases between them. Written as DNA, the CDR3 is TGTGCCAGCAGCCCCCCGGGGAGCTCCTACGAGCAGTACTTC. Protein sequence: CASSPPGSSYEQYF.

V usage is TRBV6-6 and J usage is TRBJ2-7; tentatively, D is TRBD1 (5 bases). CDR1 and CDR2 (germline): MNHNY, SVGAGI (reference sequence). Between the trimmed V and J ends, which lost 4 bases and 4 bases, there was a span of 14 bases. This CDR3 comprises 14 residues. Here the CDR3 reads CASSSLGRAYEQYF. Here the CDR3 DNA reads TGTGCCAGCAGTTCCCTGGGCAGGGCTTACGAGCAGTACTTC.

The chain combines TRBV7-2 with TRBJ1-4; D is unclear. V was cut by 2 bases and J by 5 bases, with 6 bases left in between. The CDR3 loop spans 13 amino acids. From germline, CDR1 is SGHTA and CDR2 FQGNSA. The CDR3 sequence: CASSLYGNEKLFF. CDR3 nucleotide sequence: TGTGCCAGCAGCTTATACGGGAATGAAAAACTGTTTTTT.

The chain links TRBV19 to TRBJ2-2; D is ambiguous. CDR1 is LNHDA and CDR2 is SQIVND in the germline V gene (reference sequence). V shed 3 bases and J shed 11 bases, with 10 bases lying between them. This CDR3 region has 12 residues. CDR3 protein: CASSIGVRELFF. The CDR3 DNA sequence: TGTGCCAGTAGTATCGGTGTTCGCGAGCTGTTTTTT.

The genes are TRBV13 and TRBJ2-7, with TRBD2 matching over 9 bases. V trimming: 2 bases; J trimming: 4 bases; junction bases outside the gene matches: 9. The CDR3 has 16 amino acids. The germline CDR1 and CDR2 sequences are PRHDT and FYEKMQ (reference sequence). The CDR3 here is CASSLRPGGGAYEQYF. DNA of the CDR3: TGTGCCAGCAGCTTAAGGCCCGGCGGGGGGGCTTACGAGCAGTACTTC.

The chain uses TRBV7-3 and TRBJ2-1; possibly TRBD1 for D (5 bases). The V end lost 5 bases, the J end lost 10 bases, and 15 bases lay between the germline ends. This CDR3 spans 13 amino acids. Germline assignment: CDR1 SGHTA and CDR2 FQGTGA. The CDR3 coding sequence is TGTGCCAGCAGCGAAACCCCCCCAGGGGAGCAGTTCTTC. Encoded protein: CASSETPPGEQFF.

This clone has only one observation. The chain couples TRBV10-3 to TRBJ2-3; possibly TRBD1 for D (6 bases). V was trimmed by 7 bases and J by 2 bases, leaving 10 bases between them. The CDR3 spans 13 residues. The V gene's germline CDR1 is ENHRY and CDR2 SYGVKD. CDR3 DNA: TGTGCCATCAAGGACAGCTACACAGATACGCAGTATTTT. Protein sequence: CAIKDSYTDTQYF.

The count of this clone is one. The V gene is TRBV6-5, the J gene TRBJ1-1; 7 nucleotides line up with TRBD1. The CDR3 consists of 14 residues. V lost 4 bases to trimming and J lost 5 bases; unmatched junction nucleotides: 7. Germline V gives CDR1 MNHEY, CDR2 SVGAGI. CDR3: CASSSPNRGTEAFF. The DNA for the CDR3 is TGTGCCAGCAGTTCCCCAAACAGGGGAACTGAAGCTTTCTTT.

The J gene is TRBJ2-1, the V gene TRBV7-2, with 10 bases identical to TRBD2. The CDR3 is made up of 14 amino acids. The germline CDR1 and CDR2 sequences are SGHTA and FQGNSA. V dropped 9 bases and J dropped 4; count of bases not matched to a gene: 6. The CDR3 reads CASSQRGGYNEQFF. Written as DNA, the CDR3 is TGTGCCAGTTCCCAGCGGGGGGGGTACAATGAGCAGTTCTTC. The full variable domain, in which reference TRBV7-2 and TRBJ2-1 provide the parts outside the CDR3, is GAGVSQSPSNKVTEKGKDVELRCDPISGHTALYWYRQSLGQGLEFLIYFQGNSAPDKSGLPSDRFSAERTGGSVSTLTIQRTQQEDSAVYLCASSQRGGYNEQFFGPGTRLTVL.

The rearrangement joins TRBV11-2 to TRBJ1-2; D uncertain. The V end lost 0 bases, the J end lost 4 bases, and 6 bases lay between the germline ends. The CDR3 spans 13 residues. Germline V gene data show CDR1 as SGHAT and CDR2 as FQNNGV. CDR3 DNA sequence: TGTGCCAGCAGCTTAGATCCCCTCTATGGCTACACCTTC. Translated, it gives CASSLDPLYGYTF.